This entry is about one T cell receptor (beta chain). The study recruited people aged roughly 18 to 95 years across some 23 US areas. This entry is derived from a study of blood T cell repertoires in COVID-19. On the study more broadly: Specimens from acute and convalescent COVID-19 originated in the United States, Italy and Spain.

TCRdb keeps only in-frame clones here, not all; method: immunoSEQ multiplex PCR. The sample holds around 240,000 clones, about nine tenths seen once. This CDR3 spans 15 amino acids. V gave up 1 base and J gave up 7 bases, with 13 bases separating them. Germline lookup yields CDR1 LGHNA and CDR2 YNFKEQ. The receptor comes from a human donor in a cohort exposed to, infected with or recovered from COVID-19 (not recorded which). The donor label of this sample is uncertain. Sequencing used PBMCs or T cells enriched from blood (not recorded which). The J gene is TRBJ1-4, the V gene TRBV4-2, with a possible D match to TRBD1 (5 bases). CDR3 DNA sequence: TGTGCCAGCAGCCAAGCGGGGGGGATTACTGAAAAACTGTTTTTT. Protein product: CASSQAGGITEKLFF.